This is a list of T cell receptor beta chains from one sample in a study of CD8 T cells in ankylosing spondylitis. Each CDR3 protein gets one entry after TCRdb re-called the 5' RACE reads with MiXCR. The sample lists approximately 300,000 distinct CDR3 sequences, around 21% occurring once. Specimen: blood, either unsorted or a sorted T cell fraction (not recorded which). The receptor source for this set is a female donor with ankylosing spondylitis or in good health (not recorded which). Both conserved end residues are part of each CDR3. The D gene is left open where the match is weak. Not all rows give a size; the values are once, few, many and, for expanded clones, a class.

TRBV4-2,few,TRBJ2-7,NA,TGTGCCAGCAGCCAAATAGCGGAACCCTACGAGCAGTACTTC,CASSQIAEPYEQYF
TRBV11-2,NA,TRBJ2-2,NA,TGTGCCAGCAGCTTCCGAGGGACCGGGGAGCTGTTTTTT,CASSFRGTGELFF
TRBV6-6,few,TRBJ1-1,NA,TGTGCCAGCAGTTCCTTCAGCGAGGGGGAAGCTTTCTTT,CASSSFSEGEAFF
TRBV4-2,few,TRBJ1-1,NA,TGTGCCAGCAGCCAAGGGGAAGGGACTGAAGCTTTCTTT,CASSQGEGTEAFF
TRBV5-1,NA,TRBJ2-7,NA,TGCGCCAGCAGCTCACGCCCGGCAGCCTCCTACGAGCAGTACTTC,CASSSRPAASYEQYF
TRBV20-1,once,TRBJ2-5,TRBD2,TGCAGTGCTACACCCCCCGGGAGGGCGGTTAAGACCCAGTACTTC,CSATPPGRAVKTQYF
TRBV3-1,few,TRBJ2-5,NA,TGTGCCAGCAGCCAAGGGCCAGGGGAAGCGGAGACCCAGTACTTC,CASSQGPGEAETQYF
TRBV4-3,few,TRBJ2-1,NA,TGCGCCAGCAGCCGAGAACGAAGGGATGAGCAGTTCTTC,CASSRERRDEQFF
TRBV7-6,NA,TRBJ2-6,NA,TGTGCCAGCAGCCTGGGACCCGCCGGCTTCTCTGGGGCCAACGTCCTGACTTTC,CASSLGPAGFSGANVLTF
TRBV12-3/TRBV12-4,NA,TRBJ2-1,TRBD1,TGTGCCAGCAGTTTGGGGACAGGGCAATTCTTC,CASSLGTGQFF
TRBV29-1,many,TRBJ2-5,NA,TGCAGCGTTGCTAAGGGCGGGGAAGAGACCCAGTACTTC,CSVAKGGEETQYF
TRBV20-1,NA,TRBJ2-3,NA,TGCAGTGCTAGAGACTGGGTCTTTCAAGATACGCAGTATTTT,CSARDWVFQDTQYF
TRBV11-1,NA,TRBJ2-5,NA,TGTGCCAGCAGCTCATTTGAGGCCCAGTACTTC,CASSSFEAQYF
TRBV7-2,NA,TRBJ2-7,NA,TGTGCCAGCAGCCCCGTAAGTTCCGCTTCCTACGAGCAGTACTTC,CASSPVSSASYEQYF
TRBV4-3,NA,TRBJ1-6,NA,TGCGCCAGCAGCCAAAAAAGGGGGGGTTCACCCCTCCACTTT,CASSQKRGGSPLHF
TRBV6-2/TRBV6-3,few,TRBJ2-5,NA,TGTGCCAGCACCCACCCGGGACACTCCAAGACCCAGTACTTC,CASTHPGHSKTQYF
TRBV12-3/TRBV12-4,NA,TRBJ2-2,NA,TGTGCCAGCAGTTTACGAGGGGTGCGGACCGGGGAGCTGTTTTTT,CASSLRGVRTGELFF
TRBV3-1,NA,TRBJ2-5,NA,TGTGCCAGCAGCCAAGAGGAAGGGACCCAGTACTTC,CASSQEEGTQYF
TRBV12-3/TRBV12-4,NA,TRBJ2-3,TRBD2,TGTGCCACCAGGGAGACTAGCGGGATTAATACGCAGTATTTT,CATRETSGINTQYF
TRBV19,few,TRBJ1-5,TRBD1,TGTGCCAGTAGTATAGATCCGGCGACAGGGCGGGGCAATCAGCCCCAGCATTTT,CASSIDPATGRGNQPQHF
TRBV30,NA,TRBJ1-2,TRBD1,TGTGCCTGGACCACGACAGGGATCTATGGCTACACCTTC,CAWTTTGIYGYTF
TRBV10-3,many,TRBJ2-1,TRBD2,TGTGCCGCCCGGACTAGCGGGTCCTCTAGCTCCTACAATGAGCAGTTCTTC,CAARTSGSSSSYNEQFF
TRBV24-1,few,TRBJ2-5,NA,TGTGCCACCAGTGATCCACTGGCTGGGGCAGAGACCCAGTACTTC,CATSDPLAGAETQYF
TRBV6-1,NA,TRBJ1-5,NA,TGTGCCAGCAGTGAAAGGGGCAGCGATCAGCCCCAGCATTTT,CASSERGSDQPQHF
TRBV20-1,NA,TRBJ2-2,NA,TGCAGTGCTACTGGACCAGACGCGTACACCGGGGAGCTGTTTTTT,CSATGPDAYTGELFF
TRBV28,once,TRBJ2-1,NA,TGTGCCAGCTACCAACCGAGGTTGGCCTACAATGAGCAGTTCTTC,CASYQPRLAYNEQFF
TRBV20-1,few,TRBJ1-3,NA,TGCAGTGCTAGAGATCCCCAACAGGGAGTCAACACCATATATTTT,CSARDPQQGVNTIYF
TRBV7-2,NA,TRBJ2-2,TRBD2,TGTGCCAGCAGCTTGGGACTAGCGGGAGGGATCACCGGGGAGCTGTTTTTT,CASSLGLAGGITGELFF
TRBV6-2/TRBV6-3,NA,TRBJ2-6,TRBD2,TGTGCCAGCAGTGACTCTAGCGGGAGCTCAGGGGCCAACGTCCTGACTTTC,CASSDSSGSSGANVLTF
TRBV7-2,NA,TRBJ2-1,NA,TGTGCCAGCAGCCGGGCCAACAATGAGCAGTTCTTC,CASSRANNEQFF
TRBV7-7,NA,TRBJ2-2,NA,TGTGCTAGCGCGTTAAGGGGGACCGGGGAGCTGTTTTTT,CASALRGTGELFF
TRBV2,few,TRBJ1-5,NA,TGTGCCAGCAGGAGGGGCGGACAGCCCCAGCATTTT,CASRRGGQPQHF
TRBV10-3,NA,TRBJ1-5,TRBD1,TGTGCCATCAGTGGGGCAGGGGGGGATCAGCCCCAGCATTTT,CAISGAGGDQPQHF
TRBV20-1,few,TRBJ2-1,TRBD2,TGCAGTGCTAGCGGGGGGAGTGCCTACAATGAGCAGTTCTTC,CSASGGSAYNEQFF
TRBV20-1,NA,TRBJ1-2,NA,TGCAGTGCGGTCGCTCCGTATGGCTACACCTTC,CSAVAPYGYTF
TRBV6-2/TRBV6-3,few,TRBJ1-6,TRBD1,TGTGCCAGCATCCCCGGGACAGGGGTCTCACCCCTCCACTTT,CASIPGTGVSPLHF
TRBV7-2,few,TRBJ2-1,TRBD2,TGTGCCAGCAGCTCACGGCTAGCGGGAGGGCCGGTTGAGCAGTTCTTC,CASSSRLAGGPVEQFF
TRBV9,few,TRBJ1-1,NA,TGTGCCAGCAGCAACAGGGTTGGGACTGAAGCTTTCTTT,CASSNRVGTEAFF
TRBV12-3/TRBV12-4,many,TRBJ1-1,TRBD1,TGTGCCACCGGGTCCGGACAGGGGATGAACACTGAAGCTTTCTTT,CATGSGQGMNTEAFF
TRBV12-3/TRBV12-4,NA,TRBJ2-1,NA,TGTGCCAGCAGTCCATACTCGTATCTCAGCTACAATGAGCAGTTCTTC,CASSPYSYLSYNEQFF
TRBV12-3/TRBV12-4,NA,TRBJ2-7,NA,TGTGCCAGCAGTCAACTAGCTTCCGAGCAGTACTTC,CASSQLASEQYF
TRBV24-1,NA,TRBJ1-1,NA,TGTGCCACGATGGGGAGTGTGGCCACTGAAGCTTTCTTT,CATMGSVATEAFF
TRBV18,few,TRBJ1-4,NA,TGTGCCAGCTCACCACGTACGGATGAAAAACTGTTTTTT,CASSPRTDEKLFF
TRBV18,few,TRBJ2-5,TRBD2,TGTGCCAGCTCGCCCGCGGGACTAGCAGGGGAGACCCAGTACTTC,CASSPAGLAGETQYF